This T cell receptor (beta chain) was observed in a study of cytomegalovirus exposure and HLA in healthy donors. Study at large: The 500 to 850 first-cohort repertoires and the 130 or so validation repertoires shared the same platform, a later analysis reported. Study conclusions and caveats: The finding came from a later analysis; first-cohort TCR clusters tended to co-occur in the roughly 110 validation repertoires. Overall, approximately 150 TCR beta chains were annotated as cytomegalovirus-associated.

Profiling relied on immunoSEQ multiplex PCR, and the TCRdb table lists in-frame clones only, not all of them. Found here are some 150,000 clones, less than 90% of them singletons; the top ten hold 3% to 3.5%. The germline V gene encodes CDR1 SGHNT and CDR2 YENEEA. The germline V and J ends were trimmed by 1 base and 7 bases, with 10 bases remaining between them. This CDR3 is 14 amino acids long. The donors were in the roughly 130-subject validation cohort, distinct from the approximately 670-subject first cohort. A note on this clone: Its target is unknown.

Specimen: PBMCs. The rearrangement joins TRBV11-3 to TRBJ2-2, with D perhaps matching TRBD1 (6 bases). This TCR derives from a young woman in good health and CMV-seropositive. CDR3 sequence reads: CASSLGTVSGELFF. The CDR3 nucleotides read TGTGCCAGCAGCTTAGGGACAGTGAGCGGGGAGCTGTTTTTT.